Only a few counts were recorded for the clone carrying this T cell receptor (beta chain). Its antigen is unknown. Measured with immunoSEQ multiplex PCR; TCRdb has only the in-frame clones, and not every one. Altogether over 120,000 clones are present, about 93% being singletons, with the ten largest covering less than 4.5%. This sample is drawn from a study of T cell responses to AZD1222 COVID-19 vaccine. Broader study findings: Donors were largely white British and mainly female; clonal diversity was possibly underestimated. The CD4 TCRs associated with vaccination extended across spike and predominated at 160-218 and 743-854. Repertoire samples came only from after the peak T cell response.

The sequence was collected from an adult in good health. This specimen was peripheral blood, taken on day 0 of AZD1222 vaccination.

The CDR3 reads CASSQTSGISYEQYF. The DNA for the CDR3 is TGTGCCAGCAGCCAGACTTCCGGGATCTCCTACGAGCAGTACTTC. The chain has TRBV3-1 (or the pseudogene TRBV3-2) and TRBJ2-7; D is possibly TRBD2 (5 bases). V lost 3 bases and J lost 0, with 12 bases in between. Germline CDR1 LGHDT, CDR2 YNNKEL (reference sequence). This CDR3 is built from 15 residues.